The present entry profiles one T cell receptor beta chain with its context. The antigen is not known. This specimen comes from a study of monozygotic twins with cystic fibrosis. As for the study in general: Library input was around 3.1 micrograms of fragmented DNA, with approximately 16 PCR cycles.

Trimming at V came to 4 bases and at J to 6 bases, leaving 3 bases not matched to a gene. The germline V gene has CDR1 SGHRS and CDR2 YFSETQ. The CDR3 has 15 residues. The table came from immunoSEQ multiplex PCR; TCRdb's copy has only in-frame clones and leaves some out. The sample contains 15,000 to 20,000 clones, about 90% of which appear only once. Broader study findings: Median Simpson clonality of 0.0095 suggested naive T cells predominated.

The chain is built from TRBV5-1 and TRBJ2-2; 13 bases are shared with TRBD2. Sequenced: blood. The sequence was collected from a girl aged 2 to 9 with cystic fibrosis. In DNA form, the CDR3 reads TGCGCCAGCAGCCCCGGACTAGCGGGAGCCGGGGAGCTGTTTTTT. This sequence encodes CASSPGLAGAGELFF. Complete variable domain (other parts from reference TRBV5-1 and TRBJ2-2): KAGVTQTPRYLIKTRGQQVTLSCSPISGHRSVSWYQQTPGQGLQFLFEYFSETQRNKGNFPGRFSGRQFSNSRSEMNVSTLELGDSALYLCASSPGLAGAGELFFGEGSRLTVL.